This T cell receptor beta chain was captured in a study of blood T cell repertoires in COVID-19 (dated by TCRdb to the early 2020s). Background for the entire study: Samples covering the acute and convalescent phases of COVID-19 were provided by collaborators in the United States, Italy and Spain. Where available, HLA class I and class II types were obtained from metadata supplied by the sample provider rather than from assay-based typing. The prospective study material was composed of cDNA or gDNA derived from T cells, B-cell-depleted T cells, or PBMCs. The dataset comprised deeply sampled blood TCRbeta repertoires from subjects exposed to, actively infected with, or recovered from COVID-19. Samples came from the ongoing ImmuneRACE study (first 160 participants) plus 1,254 subjects from 6 global collaborators. The repertoires were released in a freely available public database intended as a resource for research on the immune response to SARS-CoV-2. Nearly every sample came with metadata listing a de-identified subject ID, COVID-19 status, age in years and sex.

TCRbeta CDR3 regions were amplified from genomic DNA using the immunoSEQ Assay, a bias-controlled multiplex PCR. The paper's processing steps were these. Within the assay, amplification of reference gene primers was used to estimate how many nucleated cells each sample contained. To quantify the absolute abundance of each unique TCRbeta CDR3 rearrangement, sequence reads were collapsed and filtered. For each sample, productive Simpson clonality was calculated by taking the square root of Simpson's diversity index across productive rearrangements. TCRdb limited this immuneACCESS table to in-frame rearrangements with V and J called. A share of clones is missing; checked studies link under half to unresolved V genes, and the rest is unexplained. D and trimming were read from the DNA, whereas the V and J calls and clone size are those reported in that table. The sample table shows 200,000 to 250,000 clones, and around 90% are seen once. The top ten hold about 1.5% of the sample.

The germline ends are 17 bases apart after V is trimmed by 8 bases and J by 6 bases. For CDR1 and CDR2, the germline V gene lists SNHLY and FYNNEI. From the cysteine up to the phenylalanine, the CDR3 has a length of 13 residues. Only the CDR3 part of the read is kept: 39 bases, read in frame from the first base. The paper as a whole reports these results and caveats: The quantity of clinical and demographic metadata differed by source and by participant and was supplied without curation.

Points on this clone: Its antigen is still unknown. No much larger clone exists at a distance of one base, and base qualities are not known.

The collaborating institutions used their own protocols to collect whole blood in K2EDTA tubes. Collaborator samples were shipped for TCRbeta analysis as frozen whole blood, isolated PBMCs, or DNA extracted from either sample type. This clonotype was obtained from a man between 18 and 35 years old with active or convalescent COVID-19. The rearranged segments are TRBV2 and TRBJ2-7; TRBD2 is possibly the D segment (6 matching bases). Sequencing was carried out using peripheral blood. The CDR3 amino acid sequence is: CASLGGRRGEQYF. The DNA sequence is given as TGTGCCAGCCTCGGGGGACGACGGGGCGAGCAGTACTTC.